This T cell receptor beta chain came from a study of breast tumors, draining lymph nodes, adjacent tissues. Points on this clonotype: Antigen specificity is unknown.

TCRdb re-called the multiplex PCR reads through MiXCR, storing one row per CDR3 protein. The table has 20,000 to 25,000 distinct CDR3 sequences, 58% seen once. Overall study results and limits: Tumor and nontumor repertoires were significantly more similar in luminal-like than in basal-like breast cancer. Tumor TCR diversity was below lymph nodes but above nontumor tissue. That most tumor T cells come from lymph nodes remained unproven. Findings are consistent with lymph node origin and intratumoral expansion of most tumor T cells.

This receptor was identified in a female donor with breast cancer. Some clones in this sample may be carry-over from other donors' samples. Sequenced input: breast tumor tissue.

CDR3 loop: CASSLESSTEAFF. CDR3 DNA: TGTGCCAGCAGCTTGGAGTCGAGCACTGAAGCTTTCTTT. The genes are TRBV5-5 and TRBJ1-1; no clear D gene. The CDR3 sequence is 13 residues long. Deletions cut 0 bases from V and 4 bases from J, with 7 bases between. CDR1 is SGHKS and CDR2 is YYEKEE in the germline V gene (reference sequence). The variable domain in full, completed from reference TRBV5-5 and TRBJ1-1, reads DAGVTQSPTHLIKTRGQQVTLRCSPISGHKSVSWYQQVLGQGPQFIFQYYEKEERGRGNFPDRFSARQFPNYSSELNVNALLLGDSALYLCASSLESSTEAFFGQGTRLTVV.